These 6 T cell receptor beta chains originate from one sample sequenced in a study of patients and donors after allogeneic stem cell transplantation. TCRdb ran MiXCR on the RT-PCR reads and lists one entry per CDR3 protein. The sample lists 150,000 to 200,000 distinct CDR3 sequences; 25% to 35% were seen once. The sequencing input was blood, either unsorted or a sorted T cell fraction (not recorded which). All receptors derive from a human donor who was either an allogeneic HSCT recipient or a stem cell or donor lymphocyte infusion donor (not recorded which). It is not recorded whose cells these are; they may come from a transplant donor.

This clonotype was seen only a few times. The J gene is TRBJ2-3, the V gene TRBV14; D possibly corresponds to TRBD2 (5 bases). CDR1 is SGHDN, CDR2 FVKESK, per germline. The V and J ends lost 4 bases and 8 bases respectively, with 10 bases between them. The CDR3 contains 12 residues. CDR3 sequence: CASSRSRGTQYF. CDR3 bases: TGTGCCAGCAGCCGTAGTCGGGGTACGCAGTATTTT.

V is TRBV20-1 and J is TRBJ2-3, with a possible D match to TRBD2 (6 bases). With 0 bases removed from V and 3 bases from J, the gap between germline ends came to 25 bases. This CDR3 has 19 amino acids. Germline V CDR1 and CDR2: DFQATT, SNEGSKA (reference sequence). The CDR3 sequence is CSARDLTGLWGDVTDTQYF. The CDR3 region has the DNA TGCAGTGCTAGAGATCTTACAGGCTTGTGGGGGGACGTAACAGATACGCAGTATTTT.

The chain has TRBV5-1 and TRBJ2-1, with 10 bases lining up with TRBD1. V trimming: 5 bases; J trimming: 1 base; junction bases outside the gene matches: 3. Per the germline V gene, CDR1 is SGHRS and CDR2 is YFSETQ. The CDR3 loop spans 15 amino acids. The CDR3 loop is CASRRTGGSYNEQFF. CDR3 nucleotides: TGCGCCAGCAGACGGACAGGGGGTTCCTACAATGAGCAGTTCTTC. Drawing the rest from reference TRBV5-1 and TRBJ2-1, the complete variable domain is KAGVTQTPRYLIKTRGQQVTLSCSPISGHRSVSWYQQTPGQGLQFLFEYFSETQRNKGNFPGRFSGRQFSNSRSEMNVSTLELGDSALYLCASRRTGGSYNEQFFGPGTRLTVL.

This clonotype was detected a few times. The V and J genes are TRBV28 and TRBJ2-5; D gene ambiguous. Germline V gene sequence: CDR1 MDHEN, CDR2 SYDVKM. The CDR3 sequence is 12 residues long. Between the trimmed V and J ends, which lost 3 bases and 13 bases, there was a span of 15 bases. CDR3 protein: CASSFGPGRWYF. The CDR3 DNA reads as TGTGCCAGCAGTTTCGGGCCGGGTCGTTGGTACTTC.

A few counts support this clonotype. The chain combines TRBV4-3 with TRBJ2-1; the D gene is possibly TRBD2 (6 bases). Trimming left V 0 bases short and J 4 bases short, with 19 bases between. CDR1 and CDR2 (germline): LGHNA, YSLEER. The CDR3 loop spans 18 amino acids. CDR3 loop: CASSQDFTGVGIYNEQFF. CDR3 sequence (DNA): TGCGCCAGCAGCCAAGATTTTACGGGAGTGGGAATATACAATGAGCAGTTCTTC.

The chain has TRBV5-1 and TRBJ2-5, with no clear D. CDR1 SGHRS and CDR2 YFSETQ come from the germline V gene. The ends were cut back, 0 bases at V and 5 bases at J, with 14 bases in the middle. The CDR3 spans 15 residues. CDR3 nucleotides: TGCGCCAGCAGCTTGGAGGGTCTGAATAGCGAGACCCAGTACTTC. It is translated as CASSLEGLNSETQYF.